This T cell receptor beta chain was obtained from a study of identical twins. Study-level points and caveats: Sharing of beta out-of-frame sequences by twins showed a weaker excess. Analyses based on zero insertions could be partly confounded by invariant MAIT and iNKT cells.

TCRdb re-called the 5' RACE reads through MiXCR, storing one row per CDR3 protein. In the table there are some 560,000 distinct CDR3 sequences, around a tenth of which are singletons. The germline V gene has CDR1 MNHNS and CDR2 SASEGT. Trimming removed 4 bases from V and 10 bases from J; junction bases left unmatched: 3. This CDR3 region has 12 residues. A few counts support this clonotype. Its antigen is still unknown. The data also belong to a second study, concerning yellow fever vaccine responses in identical twins.

The sample comprised PBMCs. This TCR came from a woman between 18 and 29 years old in good health. The V gene is TRBV6-1, the J gene TRBJ2-1, with 8 bases fitting TRBD2. The CDR3 loop reads CASSVLAGEQFF. The CDR3 nucleotides are TGTGCCAGCAGTGTATTAGCGGGAGAGCAGTTCTTC.